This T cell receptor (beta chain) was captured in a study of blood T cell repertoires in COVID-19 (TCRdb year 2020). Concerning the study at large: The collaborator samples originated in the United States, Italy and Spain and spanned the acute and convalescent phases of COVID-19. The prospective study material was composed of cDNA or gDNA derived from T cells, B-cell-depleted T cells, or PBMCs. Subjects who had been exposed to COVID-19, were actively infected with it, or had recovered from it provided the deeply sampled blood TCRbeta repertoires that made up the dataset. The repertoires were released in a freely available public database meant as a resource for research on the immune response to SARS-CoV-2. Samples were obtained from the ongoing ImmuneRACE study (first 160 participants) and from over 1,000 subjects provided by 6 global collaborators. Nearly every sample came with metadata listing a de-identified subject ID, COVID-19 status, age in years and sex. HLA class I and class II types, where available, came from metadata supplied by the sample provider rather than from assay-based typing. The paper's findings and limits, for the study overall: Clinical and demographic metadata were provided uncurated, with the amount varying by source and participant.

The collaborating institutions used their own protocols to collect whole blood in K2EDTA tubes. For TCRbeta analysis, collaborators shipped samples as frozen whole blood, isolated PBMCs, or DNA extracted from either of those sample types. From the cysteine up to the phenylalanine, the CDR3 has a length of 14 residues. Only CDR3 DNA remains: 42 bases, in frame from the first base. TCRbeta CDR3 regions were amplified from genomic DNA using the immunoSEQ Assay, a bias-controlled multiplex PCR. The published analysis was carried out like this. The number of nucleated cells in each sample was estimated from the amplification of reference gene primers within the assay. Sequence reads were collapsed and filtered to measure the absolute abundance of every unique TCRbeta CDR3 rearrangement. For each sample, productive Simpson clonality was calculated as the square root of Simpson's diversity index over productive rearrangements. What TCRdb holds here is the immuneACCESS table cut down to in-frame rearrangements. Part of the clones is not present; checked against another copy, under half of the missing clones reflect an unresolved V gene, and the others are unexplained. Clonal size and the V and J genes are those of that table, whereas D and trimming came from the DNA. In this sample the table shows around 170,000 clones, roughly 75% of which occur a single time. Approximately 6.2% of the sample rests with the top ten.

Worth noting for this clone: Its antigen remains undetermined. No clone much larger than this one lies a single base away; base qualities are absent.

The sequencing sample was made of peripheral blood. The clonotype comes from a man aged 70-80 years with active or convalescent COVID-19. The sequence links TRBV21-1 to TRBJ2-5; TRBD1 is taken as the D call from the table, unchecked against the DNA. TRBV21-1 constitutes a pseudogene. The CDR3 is CASSPRTGGKTQYF. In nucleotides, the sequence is TGTGCCAGCAGCCCGCGGACAGGGGGGAAGACCCAGTACTTC.